Described below is a single TCR beta chain sequence and its context. The CDR3 has 14 residues. Germline V gene sequence: CDR1 KGHSH, CDR2 LQKENI. V shed 1 base, J shed 9 bases, and the junction held 8 bases outside the gene matches. Primers: 60 Vbeta forward and 13 Jbeta reverse. Produced via immunoSEQ multiplex PCR; TCRdb's table is partial and in-frame only. The sample has some 160,000 clones; more than 70% are singletons. These data originate in a study of cytomegalovirus exposure and HLA in healthy donors. The chain has TRBV18 and TRBJ2-7; 8 nucleotides agree with TRBD1. The receptor's source is a male donor in good health and CMV-seropositive. Material for sequencing was PBMCs. The DNA of the CDR3 is TGTGCCAGCTCACCACGTGACAGGGGTTTCGGGCAGTACTTC. Translated, it gives CASSPRDRGFGQYF.